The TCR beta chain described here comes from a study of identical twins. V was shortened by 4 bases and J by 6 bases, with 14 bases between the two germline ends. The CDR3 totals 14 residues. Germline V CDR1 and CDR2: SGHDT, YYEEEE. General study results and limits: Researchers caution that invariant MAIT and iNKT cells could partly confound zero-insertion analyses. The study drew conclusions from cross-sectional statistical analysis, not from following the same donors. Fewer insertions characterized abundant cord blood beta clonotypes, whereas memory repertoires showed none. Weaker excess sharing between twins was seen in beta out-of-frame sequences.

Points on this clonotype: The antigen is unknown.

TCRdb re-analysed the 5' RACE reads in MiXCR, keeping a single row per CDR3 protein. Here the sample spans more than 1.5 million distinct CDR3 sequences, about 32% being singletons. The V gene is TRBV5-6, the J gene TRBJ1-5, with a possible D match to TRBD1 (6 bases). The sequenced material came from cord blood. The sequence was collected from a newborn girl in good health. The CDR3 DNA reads TGTGCCAGCAGCAAGAGGGGGGTTAGTCAGCCCCAGCATTTT. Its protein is CASSKRGVSQPQHF.